Shown below are 21 T cell receptor beta chains from a single sample sequenced in a study of monozygotic twins with inflammatory bowel disease. TCRdb derives one entry per CDR3 protein from the 5' RACE reads, leaving out DNA. With roughly 320,000 distinct CDR3 sequences in the sample, the ten largest clones hold roughly 5.8%. Sequenced sample: blood. These receptors all stem from a human donor with ulcerative colitis or Crohn's disease, or a healthy co-twin of an affected twin (not recorded which).

The chain joins TRBV6-1 to TRBJ2-7; TCRdb designates TRBD1, a call that cannot be tested without DNA. The CDR3 covers 16 residues. Germline CDR1 MNHNS, CDR2 SASEGT. CDR3: CASSEGYGTATYEQYF.

The rearrangement uses TRBV3-1 and TRBJ1-3; TCRdb's D call, TRBD1, is unchecked because there is no DNA. This CDR3 is 16 amino acids long. In germline, CDR1 is LGHDT, CDR2 YNNKEL (reference sequence). This CDR3 is CASSSWTGVAGNTIYF. Combining the CDR3 with reference TRBV3-1 and TRBJ1-3 gives the whole variable domain DTAVSQTPKYLVTQMGNDKSIKCEQNLGHDTMYWYKQDSKKFLKIMFSYNNKELIINETVPNRFSPKSPDKAHLNLHINSLELGDSAVYFCASSSWTGVAGNTIYFGEGSWLTVV.

The chain carries TRBV11-2 and TRBJ2-7; TCRdb proposes TRBD2, but this gene call is untestable without DNA. Germline assignment: CDR1 SGHAT and CDR2 FQNNGV. The CDR3 totals 14 residues. The CDR3: CASSLDKRDYEQYF.

The chain employs TRBV9 and TRBJ1-1; the D gene TCRdb calls, TRBD1, cannot be checked with no DNA. There are 14 residues in the CDR3. In germline, CDR1 is SGDLS, CDR2 YYNGEE. CDR3 region: CASSAGGLNTEAFF.

The V and J genes are TRBV5-1 and TRBJ1-5; the TCRdb call, TRBD1, lacks DNA for checking. Germline V lookup: CDR1 SGHRS, CDR2 YFSETQ. The CDR3 is 15 residues long. This CDR3 is CASSFSGGAGQPQHF.

The chain recombines TRBV5-1 with TRBJ2-2. The CDR3 totals 14 residues. The germline V gene has CDR1 SGHRS and CDR2 YFSETQ. CDR3 in amino acids: CASSVGRNTGELFF.

This chain's CDR3 is CASSFSGFDEQFF. J is TRBJ2-1 and V is TRBV7-2. This CDR3 is 13 amino acids long. Germline V lookup: CDR1 SGHTA, CDR2 FQGNSA.

V gene TRBV7-9 combines with J gene TRBJ1-1. CDR1 is SEHNR, CDR2 FQNEAQ, per germline (reference sequence). The CDR3 covers 14 residues. The CDR3 is CASSLTPRATEAFF.

The chain couples TRBV6-5 to TRBJ2-7; the D call from TCRdb, TRBD1, cannot be confirmed without DNA. This CDR3 has 15 amino acids. Germline CDR1 reads MNHEY; CDR2 reads SVGAGI. This CDR3 is CASSYSQDRGREQYF.

This chain joins TRBV6-2 or TRBV6-3 and TRBJ1-2; TCRdb calls TRBD1, which cannot be checked without DNA. The CDR3 is made up of 14 amino acids. Germline assignment: CDR1 MNHEY and CDR2 SVGEGT. This CDR3 is CASQPLSGRYGYTF.

Here the CDR3 reads CASSIEAGSNTGELFF. The chain recombines TRBV19 with TRBJ2-2. Germline CDR1 is LNHDA and CDR2 is SQIVND (reference sequence). The CDR3 spans 16 residues.

J is TRBJ1-3 and V is TRBV9. CDR1 SGDLS and CDR2 YYNGEE come from the germline V gene. CDR3 length: 14 amino acids. The CDR3 region is CASSGRASGNTIYF. Variable domain in full (rest from reference TRBV9 and TRBJ1-3): DSGVTQTPKHLITATGQRVTLRCSPRSGDLSVYWYQQSLDQGLQFLIQYYNGEERAKGNILERFSAQQFPDLHSELNLSSLELGDSALYFCASSGRASGNTIYFGEGSWLTVV.

The CDR3 reads CASSGFGTGLSGELFF. The chain combines TRBV9 with TRBJ2-2; absent DNA, TCRdb's TRBD1 call cannot be checked. CDR3 size: 16 residues. The germline gives CDR1 SGDLS, CDR2 YYNGEE.

The rearrangement uses TRBV10-3 and TRBJ2-3; checking the TCRdb D call of TRBD2 is not possible without DNA. CDR1 is ENHRY, CDR2 SYGVKD, per germline. This CDR3 has 15 residues. This chain's CDR3 is CAISELAGVTDTQYF.

V is TRBV24-1 and J is TRBJ2-1; no DNA is available, so the TRBD1 call from TCRdb remains unchecked. Germline CDR1 is KGHDR and CDR2 is SFDVKD. The CDR3 runs to 15 residues. CDR3: CATSEPGVRYNEQFF.

The chain employs TRBV7-2 and TRBJ2-7. The germline V gene has CDR1 SGHTA and CDR2 FQGNSA. This CDR3 contains 13 residues. The CDR3 region is CASSPWGPYEQYF.

The chain has TRBV5-1 and TRBJ2-7; no DNA is available, so the TRBD1 call from TCRdb remains unchecked. Germline V lookup: CDR1 SGHRS, CDR2 YFSETQ. The CDR3 extends over 15 amino acids. The CDR3: CASSLAETRAGEQYF.

The J gene is TRBJ1-6, the V gene TRBV6-4; TCRdb gives TRBD1 as the D gene, but with no DNA this cannot be confirmed. Germline CDR1 is MRHNA and CDR2 is SNTAGT. The CDR3 runs to 17 residues. The CDR3 is CASSENRDRIFNSPLHF.

This chain connects TRBV20-1 to TRBJ2-1; TCRdb selects TRBD2, and the lack of DNA leaves this call unchecked. This CDR3 is 17 amino acids long. Germline values: CDR1 DFQATT, CDR2 SNEGSKA (reference sequence). The CDR3 loop reads CSARGPTSGATYNEQFF.

The chain is built from TRBV4-3 and TRBJ1-2. Germline V lookup: CDR1 LGHNA, CDR2 YSLEER. CDR3 length equals 15 residues. The CDR3 reads CASRRRADHSYGYTF.

The CDR3 sequence is CASSNVGSNYGYTF. The chain is built from TRBV6-1 and TRBJ1-2. The germline CDR1 and CDR2 sequences are MNHNS and SASEGT. The CDR3 is 14 residues long.